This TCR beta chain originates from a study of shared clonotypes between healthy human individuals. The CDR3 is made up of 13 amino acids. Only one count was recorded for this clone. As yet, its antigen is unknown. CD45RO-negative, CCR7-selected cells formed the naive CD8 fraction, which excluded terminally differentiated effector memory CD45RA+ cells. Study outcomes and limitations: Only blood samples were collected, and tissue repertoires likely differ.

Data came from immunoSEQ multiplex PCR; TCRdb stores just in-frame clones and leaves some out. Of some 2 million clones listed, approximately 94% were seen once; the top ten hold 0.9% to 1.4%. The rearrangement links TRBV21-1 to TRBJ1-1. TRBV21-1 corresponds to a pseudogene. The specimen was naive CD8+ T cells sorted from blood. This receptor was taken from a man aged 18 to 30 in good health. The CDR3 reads CARAGWEVTEAFF. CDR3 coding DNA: TGTGCCAGGGCAGGGTGGGAGGTCACTGAAGCTTTCTTT.